These T cell receptor beta chains were read from a single sample in a study of blood T cell repertoires in COVID-19. The protocol was immunoSEQ multiplex PCR, while the TCRdb copy is restricted to in-frame clones and leaves out a portion. The sample includes 25,000 to 35,000 clones, around 94% of them seen just once. The sample taken for sequencing was peripheral blood. All receptors derive from a woman aged 70-85 years with COVID-19, enrolled during active disease. Both conserved end residues are part of each CDR3. D genes are given only for firm matches. Only some rows state a clone size, as once, few, many or a class for expanded clones.

V gene,J gene,clone size,D gene,CDR3 protein,CDR3 DNA
TRBV15,TRBJ2-7,NA,NA,CATSRTFVGQYF,TGTGCCACCAGCAGGACTTTTGTAGGGCAGTACTTC
TRBV19,TRBJ2-2,once,TRBD2,CASTSGRAGTGELFF,TGTGCCAGTACTAGCGGGAGGGCCGGGACCGGGGAGCTGTTTTTT
TRBV11-2,TRBJ1-1,NA,NA,CASSLDRRLIKAFF,TGTGCCAGCAGCTTAGATCGGAGGTTAATAAAAGCTTTCTTT
TRBV27,TRBJ1-6,NA,TRBD1,CASSTRTGEYNSPLHF,TGTGCCAGCAGTACCCGGACAGGGGAGTATAATTCACCCCTCCACTTT
TRBV9,TRBJ1-2,NA,NA,CASSGTYGYTF,TGTGCCAGCAGCGGCACTTATGGCTACACCTTC
TRBV10-3,TRBJ1-5,NA,NA,CAISEQGGQPQHF,TGTGCCATCAGTGAACAGGGCGGTCAGCCCCAGCATTTT
TRBV27,TRBJ1-6,once,TRBD1,CASSLRSTGGGSPLHF,TGTGCCAGCAGTTTACGTTCGACAGGGGGCGGCTCACCCCTCCACTTT
TRBV5-1,TRBJ1-1,NA,NA,CASSPGHTAGTEAFF,TGCGCCAGCAGCCCGGGACACACGGCCGGCACTGAAGCTTTCTTT
TRBV27,TRBJ2-7,NA,TRBD2,CASSLGLRSVQYF,TGTGCCAGCAGTCTGGGACTAAGGAGTGTGCAGTACTTC
TRBV29-1,TRBJ2-7,NA,TRBD2,CSVAGTRRGSEQYF,TGCAGCGTGGCAGGGACTAGGAGAGGGAGCGAGCAGTACTTC
TRBV6-1,TRBJ2-5,NA,NA,CASSETVTEPQETQYF,TGTGCCAGCAGTGAAACGGTTACAGAACCCCAAGAGACCCAGTACTTC
TRBV6-4,TRBJ2-1,NA,NA,CASSDGAGSANEQFF,TGTGCCAGCAGTGACGGGGCAGGGTCTGCCAATGAGCAGTTCTTC
TRBV28,TRBJ1-6,NA,TRBD1,CASSTGTGGSPLHF,TGTGCCAGCAGTACCGGGACAGGGGGTTCACCCCTCCACTTT
TRBV6-2/TRBV6-3,TRBJ2-2,NA,TRBD2,CASSTALAGGVTGELFF,TGTGCCAGCAGTACCGCTCTAGCGGGAGGGGTCACCGGGGAGCTGTTTTTT
TRBV30,TRBJ2-1,NA,TRBD2,CACTGLAGLYNEQFF,TGTGCCTGCACGGGACTAGCGGGACTATACAATGAGCAGTTCTTC
TRBV18,TRBJ2-7,NA,NA,CASSPVPGSYEQYF,TGTGCCAGCTCACCGGTCCCGGGATCCTACGAGCAGTACTTC
TRBV7-2,TRBJ2-7,NA,TRBD1,CASSLQGAFNEQYF,TGTGCCAGCAGCTTACAGGGGGCGTTCAACGAGCAGTACTTC
TRBV4-1,TRBJ1-1,NA,NA,CASSQDRGISEAFF,TGCGCCAGCAGCCAAGATCGGGGGATCTCTGAAGCTTTCTTT
TRBV28,TRBJ1-6,NA,NA,CASFPTGGSYNSPLHF,TGTGCCAGCTTCCCGACCGGGGGCTCCTATAATTCACCCCTCCACTTT
TRBV6-5,TRBJ2-4,once,NA,CASSQGSTAKNIQYF,TGTGCCAGCAGTCAGGGTTCGACAGCCAAAAACATTCAGTACTTC
TRBV28,TRBJ2-2,NA,TRBD2,CASSLPGGANTGELFF,TGTGCCAGCAGCCTCCCTGGGGGGGCGAACACCGGGGAGCTGTTTTTT
TRBV3-1/TRBV3-2,TRBJ2-1,NA,TRBD2,CASSQDWAGLAGVPGYNEQFF,TGTGCCAGCAGCCAAGATTGGGCGGGACTAGCGGGAGTCCCGGGCTACAATGAGCAGTTCTTC
TRBV29-1,TRBJ2-6,NA,NA,CSARQGTTDVLTF,TGCAGCGCCAGACAGGGGACTACAGACGTCCTGACTTTC
TRBV5-8,TRBJ1-4,NA,NA,CASSLVRGEEEKLFF,TGTGCCAGCAGCTTGGTACGAGGGGAGGAGGAAAAACTGTTTTTT
TRBV27,TRBJ2-5,NA,TRBD2,CASRRTSGSQETQYF,TGTGCCAGCAGGAGGACTAGCGGGAGCCAAGAGACCCAGTACTTC
TRBV5-1,TRBJ1-1,NA,NA,CASSLGQADTEAFF,TGCGCCAGCAGCTTGGGACAGGCGGATACTGAAGCTTTCTTT
TRBV9,TRBJ2-1,once,TRBD1,CASSVQGVDNEQFF,TGTGCCAGCAGCGTTCAGGGGGTTGACAATGAGCAGTTCTTC
TRBV6-5,TRBJ1-1,NA,NA,CASNGNWDTEAFF,TGTGCCAGCAACGGGAACTGGGACACTGAAGCTTTCTTT
TRBV5-1,TRBJ2-7,NA,NA,CASSLERAGYEQYF,TGCGCCAGCAGCTTGGAGAGGGCCGGGTACGAGCAGTACTTC
TRBV28,TRBJ2-4,once,NA,CASSLKGLIAKNIQYF,TGTGCCAGCAGTTTGAAGGGACTCATAGCCAAAAACATTCAGTACTTC
TRBV27,TRBJ2-5,NA,NA,CASSLLGWEQETQYF,TGTGCCAGCAGTTTACTGGGATGGGAGCAAGAGACCCAGTACTTC
TRBV3-1/TRBV3-2,TRBJ1-2,NA,NA,CASSQGPSTVNGYTF,TGTGCCAGCAGCCAAGGGCCCTCGACAGTCAATGGCTACACCTTC
TRBV28,TRBJ1-5,NA,NA,CAARRDGNQPQHF,TGTGCCGCCCGGAGGGACGGCAATCAGCCCCAGCATTTT
TRBV11-2,TRBJ2-4,NA,NA,CASREGPAKNIQYF,TGTGCCAGCAGGGAGGGACCTGCCAAAAACATTCAGTACTTC
TRBV6-5,TRBJ1-1,NA,TRBD1,CASSYPGGNTEAFF,TGTGCCAGCAGTTACCCAGGGGGGAACACTGAAGCTTTCTTT
TRBV5-1,TRBJ2-2,NA,TRBD2,CASCLGLSGITGELFF,TGCGCCAGCTGCCTCGGGCTTAGCGGGATTACCGGGGAGCTGTTTTTT
TRBV12-3/TRBV12-4,TRBJ2-7,NA,NA,CASSSDVTYEQYF,TGTGCCAGCAGTTCAGATGTAACCTACGAGCAGTACTTC
TRBV9,TRBJ2-1,NA,TRBD1,CASSVDWDRNEQFF,TGTGCCAGCAGCGTAGACTGGGACAGAAATGAGCAGTTCTTC
TRBV28,TRBJ1-1,NA,NA,CASRPGGANTEAFF,TGTGCCAGCAGGCCCGGAGGGGCGAACACTGAAGCTTTCTTT
TRBV28,TRBJ1-4,NA,TRBD1,CASSLTGTGRYGLFF,TGTGCCAGCAGTTTAACCGGGACAGGGCGTTACGGGCTGTTTTTT
TRBV11-2,TRBJ2-5,once,TRBD2,CVSSPSFGGRASEETQYF,TGTGTCAGCAGCCCCAGTTTTGGCGGGAGGGCCTCGGAAGAGACCCAGTACTTC
TRBV27,TRBJ1-6,NA,NA,CASSFQGSYNSPLHF,TGTGCCAGCAGTTTTCAGGGGTCCTATAATTCACCCCTCCACTTT
TRBV29-1,TRBJ2-1,NA,TRBD2,CSVDPGRADGEQFF,TGCAGCGTTGATCCGGGGAGGGCGGATGGTGAGCAGTTCTTC
TRBV7-9,TRBJ1-1,NA,NA,CASSSGQSNTEAFF,TGTGCCAGCAGCTCGGGACAAAGTAACACTGAAGCTTTCTTT
TRBV30,TRBJ1-4,NA,TRBD1,CAWRKGQPNEKLFF,TGTGCCTGGAGGAAGGGACAGCCTAATGAAAAACTGTTTTTT
TRBV3-1/TRBV3-2,TRBJ2-3,once,TRBD1,CASSQRTYRGLPDTQYF,TGTGCCAGCAGCCAAAGGACATACAGGGGGCTCCCAGATACGCAGTATTTT
TRBV19,TRBJ2-7,NA,NA,CASSIADSYEQYF,TGTGCCAGTAGTATCGCGGACAGCTACGAGCAGTACTTC
TRBV18,TRBJ1-3,NA,NA,CASSPAAVASGNTIYF,TGTGCCAGCTCACCCGCAGCAGTAGCCTCTGGAAACACCATATATTTT
TRBV30,TRBJ2-2,NA,TRBD1,CACQQGALTGELFF,TGTGCCTGTCAACAGGGGGCACTCACCGGGGAGCTGTTTTTT
TRBV14,TRBJ1-2,few,NA,CASSLTGVSGYTF,TGTGCCAGCAGCCTGACAGGAGTCTCTGGCTACACCTTC